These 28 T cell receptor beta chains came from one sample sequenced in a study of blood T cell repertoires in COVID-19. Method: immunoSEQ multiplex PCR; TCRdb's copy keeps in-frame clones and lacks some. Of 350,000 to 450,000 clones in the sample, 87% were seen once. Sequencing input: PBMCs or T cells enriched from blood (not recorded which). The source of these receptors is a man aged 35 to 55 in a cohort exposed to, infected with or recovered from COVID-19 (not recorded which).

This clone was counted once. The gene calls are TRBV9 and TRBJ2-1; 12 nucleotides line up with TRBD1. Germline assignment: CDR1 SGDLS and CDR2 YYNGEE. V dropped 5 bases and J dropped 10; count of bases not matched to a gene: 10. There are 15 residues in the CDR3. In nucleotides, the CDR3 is TGTGCCAGCAGTGCCCCGGGACAGGGGGCTTTCGAGCAGTTCTTC. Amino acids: CASSAPGQGAFEQFF.

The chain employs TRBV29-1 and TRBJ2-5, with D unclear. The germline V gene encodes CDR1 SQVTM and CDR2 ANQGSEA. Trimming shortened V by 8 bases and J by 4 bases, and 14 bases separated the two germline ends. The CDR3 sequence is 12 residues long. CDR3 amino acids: CSSRGSAETQYF. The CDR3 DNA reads TGCAGCTCCCGAGGCAGTGCAGAGACCCAGTACTTC.

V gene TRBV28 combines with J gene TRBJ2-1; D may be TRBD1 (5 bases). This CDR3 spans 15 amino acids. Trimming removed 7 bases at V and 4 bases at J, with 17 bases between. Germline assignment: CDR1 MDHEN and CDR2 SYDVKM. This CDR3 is CASTQSGARYNEQFF. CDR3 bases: TGTGCCAGCACCCAAAGTGGGGCGCGATACAATGAGCAGTTCTTC. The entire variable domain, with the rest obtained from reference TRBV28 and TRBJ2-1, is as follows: DVKVTQSSRYLVKRTGEKVFLECVQDMDHENMFWYRQDPGLGLRLIYFSYDVKMKEKGDIPEGYSVSREKKERFSLILESASTNQTSMYLCASTQSGARYNEQFFGPGTRLTVL.

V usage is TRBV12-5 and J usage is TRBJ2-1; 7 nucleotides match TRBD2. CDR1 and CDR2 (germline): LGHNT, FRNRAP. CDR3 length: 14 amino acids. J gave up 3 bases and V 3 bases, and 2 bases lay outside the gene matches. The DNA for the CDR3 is TGTGCTAGTGGTTTTGCGGGAGTCTACAATGAGCAGTTCTTC. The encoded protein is CASGFAGVYNEQFF. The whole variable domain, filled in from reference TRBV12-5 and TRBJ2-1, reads DARVTQTPRHKVTEMGQEVTMRCQPILGHNTVFWYRQTMMQGLELLAYFRNRAPLDDSGMPKDRFSAEMPDATLATLKIQPSEPRDSAVYFCASGFAGVYNEQFFGPGTRLTVL.

CDR3 sequence: CASEIKGQGSYEQYF. The CDR3 nucleotides are TGTGCCAGCGAGATAAAAGGACAGGGAAGCTACGAGCAGTACTTC. This sequence joins TRBV7-9 and TRBJ2-7; 8 nucleotides align to TRBD1. Germline CDR1 is SEHNR and CDR2 is FQNEAQ (reference sequence). Trimming at V came to 8 bases and at J to 3 bases, leaving 12 bases not matched to a gene. The CDR3 extends over 15 amino acids.

The CDR3 DNA sequence: TGTGCCAGCATCGGGGAGCGCTATAATTCACCCCTCCACTTT. It translates to CASIGERYNSPLHF. V gene TRBV2 combines with J gene TRBJ1-6; D unresolved. With 7 bases removed from V and 3 bases from J, the gap between germline ends came to 10 bases. The V gene's germline CDR1 is SNHLY and CDR2 FYNNEI. CDR3 length equals 14 residues.

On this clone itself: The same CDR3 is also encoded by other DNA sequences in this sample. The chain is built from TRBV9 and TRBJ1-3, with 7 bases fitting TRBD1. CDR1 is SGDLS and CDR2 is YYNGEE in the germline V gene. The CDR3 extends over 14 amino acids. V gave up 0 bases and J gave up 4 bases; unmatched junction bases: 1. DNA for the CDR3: TGTGCCAGCAGCGTAGGGGGACAGGGAAACACCATATATTTT. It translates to CASSVGGQGNTIYF. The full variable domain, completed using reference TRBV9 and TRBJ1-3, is DSGVTQTPKHLITATGQRVTLRCSPRSGDLSVYWYQQSLDQGLQFLIQYYNGEERAKGNILERFSAQQFPDLHSELNLSSLELGDSALYFCASSVGGQGNTIYFGEGSWLTVV.

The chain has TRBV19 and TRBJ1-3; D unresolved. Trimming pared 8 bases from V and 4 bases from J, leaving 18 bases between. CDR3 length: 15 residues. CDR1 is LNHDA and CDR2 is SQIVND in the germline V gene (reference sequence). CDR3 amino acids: CASSETAGGGNTIYF. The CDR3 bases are TGTGCCAGTTCCGAAACGGCAGGAGGAGGAAACACCATATATTTT.

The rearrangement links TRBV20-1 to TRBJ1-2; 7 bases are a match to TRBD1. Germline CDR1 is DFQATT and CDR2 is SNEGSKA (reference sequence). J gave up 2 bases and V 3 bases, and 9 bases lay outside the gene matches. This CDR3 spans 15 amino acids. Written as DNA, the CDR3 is TGCAGTGCTAGTGAACCGACAGGGTTAAACTATGGCTACACCTTC. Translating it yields CSASEPTGLNYGYTF.

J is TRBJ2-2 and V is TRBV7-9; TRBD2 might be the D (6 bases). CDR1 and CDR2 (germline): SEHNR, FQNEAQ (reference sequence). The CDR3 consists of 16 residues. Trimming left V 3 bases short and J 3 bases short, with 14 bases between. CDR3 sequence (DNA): TGTGCCAGCAGCTTTCAACGGGAGTGGGACACCGGGGAGCTGTTTTTT. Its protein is CASSFQREWDTGELFF.

The CDR3 loop is CASSTGSTYEQYF. As DNA, the CDR3 is TGTGCCAGCAGCACAGGGTCGACCTACGAGCAGTACTTC. This chain joins TRBV7-2 and TRBJ2-7, with a weak D call TRBD1 (6 bases). CDR3 length: 13 residues. Germline CDR1 and CDR2: SGHTA and FQGNSA. Between the trimmed V and J ends, which lost 5 bases and 2 bases, there was a span of 10 bases. The whole variable domain, remainder taken from reference TRBV7-2 and TRBJ2-7, is GAGVSQSPSNKVTEKGKDVELRCDPISGHTALYWYRQSLGQGLEFLIYFQGNSAPDKSGLPSDRFSAERTGGSVSTLTIQRTQQEDSAVYLCASSTGSTYEQYFGPGTRLTVT.

CDR3 amino acids: CSASYRDRGTDTQYF. Written as DNA, the CDR3 is TGCAGTGCTAGTTACCGGGACAGGGGCACAGATACGCAGTATTTT. The chain carries TRBV20-1 and TRBJ2-3; 9 bases are a match to TRBD1. Looked up from germline, CDR1 is DFQATT and CDR2 is SNEGSKA (reference sequence). The CDR3 spans 15 residues. V shed 3 bases, J shed 1 base, and the junction held 5 bases outside the gene matches.

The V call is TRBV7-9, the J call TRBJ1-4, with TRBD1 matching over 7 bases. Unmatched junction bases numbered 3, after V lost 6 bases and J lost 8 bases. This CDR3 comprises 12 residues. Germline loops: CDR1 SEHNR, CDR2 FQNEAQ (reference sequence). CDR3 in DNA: TGTGCCAGCAGTAAACAGGGGGAAAAACTGTTTTTT. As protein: CASSKQGEKLFF.

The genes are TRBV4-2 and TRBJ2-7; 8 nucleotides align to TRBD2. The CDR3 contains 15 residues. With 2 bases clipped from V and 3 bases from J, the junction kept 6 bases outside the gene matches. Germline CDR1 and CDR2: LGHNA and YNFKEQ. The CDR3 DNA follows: TGTGCCAGCAGCCAACTTAGCGGGGCGATCTACGAGCAGTACTTC. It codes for CASSQLSGAIYEQYF.

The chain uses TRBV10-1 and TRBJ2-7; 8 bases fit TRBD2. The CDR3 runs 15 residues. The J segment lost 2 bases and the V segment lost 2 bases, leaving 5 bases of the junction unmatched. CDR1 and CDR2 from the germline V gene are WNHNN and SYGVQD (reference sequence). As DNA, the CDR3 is TGCGCCAGCAGTGAGGGAAGCGGGAGCCCCTACGAGCAGTACTTC. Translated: CASSEGSGSPYEQYF.

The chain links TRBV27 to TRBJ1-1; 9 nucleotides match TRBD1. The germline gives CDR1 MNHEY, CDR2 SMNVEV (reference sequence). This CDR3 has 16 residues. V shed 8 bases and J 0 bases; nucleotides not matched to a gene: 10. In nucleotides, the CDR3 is TGTGCCAGCTATCAAACAGGGGGCGGCGTGAACACTGAAGCTTTCTTT. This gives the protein CASYQTGGGVNTEAFF.

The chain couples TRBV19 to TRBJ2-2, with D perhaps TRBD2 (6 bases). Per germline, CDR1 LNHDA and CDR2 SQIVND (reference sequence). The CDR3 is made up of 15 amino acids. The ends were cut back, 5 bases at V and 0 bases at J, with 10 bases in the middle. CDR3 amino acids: CASSRERTNTGELFF. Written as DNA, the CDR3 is TGTGCCAGTAGTCGGGAGCGGACGAACACCGGGGAGCTGTTTTTT.

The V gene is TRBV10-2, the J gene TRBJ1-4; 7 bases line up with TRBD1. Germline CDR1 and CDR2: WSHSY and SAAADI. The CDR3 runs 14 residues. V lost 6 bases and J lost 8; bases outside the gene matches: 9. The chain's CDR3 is CASRDGTAGEKLFF. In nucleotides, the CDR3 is TGCGCCAGCAGGGACGGGACAGCAGGGGAAAAACTGTTTTTT.

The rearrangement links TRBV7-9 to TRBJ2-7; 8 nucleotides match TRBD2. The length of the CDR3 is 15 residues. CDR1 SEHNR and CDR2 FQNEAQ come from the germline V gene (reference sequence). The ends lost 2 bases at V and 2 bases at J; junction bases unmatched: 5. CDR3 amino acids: CASSLSAGEAYEQYF. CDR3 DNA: TGTGCCAGCAGCTTATCAGCGGGAGAAGCCTACGAGCAGTACTTC. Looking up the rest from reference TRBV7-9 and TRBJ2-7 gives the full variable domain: DTGVSQNPRHKITKRGQNVTFRCDPISEHNRLYWYRQTLGQGPEFLTYFQNEAQLEKSRLLSDRFSAERPKGSFSTLEIQRTEQGDSAMYLCASSLSAGEAYEQYFGPGTRLTVT.

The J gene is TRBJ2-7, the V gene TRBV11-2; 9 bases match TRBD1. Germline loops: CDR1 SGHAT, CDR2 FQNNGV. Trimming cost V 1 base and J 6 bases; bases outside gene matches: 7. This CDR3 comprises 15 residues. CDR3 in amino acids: CASSLATGGSGEQYF. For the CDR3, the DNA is TGTGCCAGCAGCTTAGCAACAGGGGGCTCCGGCGAGCAGTACTTC.

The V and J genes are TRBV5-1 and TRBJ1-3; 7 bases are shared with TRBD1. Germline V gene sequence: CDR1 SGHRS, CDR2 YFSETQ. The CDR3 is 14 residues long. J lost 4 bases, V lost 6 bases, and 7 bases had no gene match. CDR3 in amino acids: CASKPQGGGNTIYF. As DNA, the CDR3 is TGCGCCAGCAAACCCCAAGGGGGCGGAAACACCATATATTTT.

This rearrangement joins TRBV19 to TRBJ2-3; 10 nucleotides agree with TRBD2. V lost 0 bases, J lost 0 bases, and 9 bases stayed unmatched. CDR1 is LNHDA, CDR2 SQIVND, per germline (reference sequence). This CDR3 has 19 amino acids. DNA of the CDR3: TGTGCCAGTAGTATAGACAGGACTAGCGGTCTTTCTAGCACAGATACGCAGTATTTT. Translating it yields CASSIDRTSGLSSTDTQYF.

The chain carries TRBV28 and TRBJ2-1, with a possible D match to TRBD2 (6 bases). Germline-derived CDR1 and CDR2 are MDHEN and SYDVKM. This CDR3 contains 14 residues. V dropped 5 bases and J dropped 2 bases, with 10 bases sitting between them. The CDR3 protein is CASSLANPYNEQFF. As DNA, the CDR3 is TGTGCCAGCAGTCTAGCGAATCCCTACAATGAGCAGTTCTTC. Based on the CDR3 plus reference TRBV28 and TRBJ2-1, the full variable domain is DVKVTQSSRYLVKRTGEKVFLECVQDMDHENMFWYRQDPGLGLRLIYFSYDVKMKEKGDIPEGYSVSREKKERFSLILESASTNQTSMYLCASSLANPYNEQFFGPGTRLTVL.

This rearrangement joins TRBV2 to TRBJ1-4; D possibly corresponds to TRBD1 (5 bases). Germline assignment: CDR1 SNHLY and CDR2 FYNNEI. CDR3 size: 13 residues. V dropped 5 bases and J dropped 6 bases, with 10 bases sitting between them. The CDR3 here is CASSSREDEKLFF. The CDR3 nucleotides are TGTGCCAGCAGTTCCAGGGAGGATGAAAAACTGTTTTTT. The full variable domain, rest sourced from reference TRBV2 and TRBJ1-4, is EPEVTQTPSHQVTQMGQEVILRCVPISNHLYFYWYRQILGQKVEFLVSFYNNEISEKSEIFDDQFSVERPDGSNFTLKIRSTKLEDSAMYFCASSSREDEKLFFGSGTQLSVL.

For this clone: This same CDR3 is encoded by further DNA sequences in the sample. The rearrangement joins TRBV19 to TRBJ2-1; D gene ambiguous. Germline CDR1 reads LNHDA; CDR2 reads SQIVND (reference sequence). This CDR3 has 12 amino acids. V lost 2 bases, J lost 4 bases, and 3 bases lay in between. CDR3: CASSISYNEQFF. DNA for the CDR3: TGTGCCAGTAGTATATCATACAATGAGCAGTTCTTC.

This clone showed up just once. The CDR3, as DNA: TGTGCCAGCAGCCAGTGGGGACAAGACGACGAGCAGTACTTC. Its protein is CASSQWGQDDEQYF. This chain uses TRBV3-1 (or the pseudogene TRBV3-2) with TRBJ2-7, with D tentatively TRBD1 (6 bases). The germline CDR1 and CDR2 sequences are LGHDT and YNNKEL (reference sequence). V lost 3 bases and J 5 bases, leaving 14 bases between the germline ends. CDR3 size: 14 residues.

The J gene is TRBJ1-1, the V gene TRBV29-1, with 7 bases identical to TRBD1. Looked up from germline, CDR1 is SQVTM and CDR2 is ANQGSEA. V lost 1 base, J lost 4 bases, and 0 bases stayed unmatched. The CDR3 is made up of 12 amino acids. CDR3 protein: CSVEGTGTEAFF. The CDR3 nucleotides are TGCAGCGTTGAAGGGACAGGCACTGAAGCTTTCTTT.

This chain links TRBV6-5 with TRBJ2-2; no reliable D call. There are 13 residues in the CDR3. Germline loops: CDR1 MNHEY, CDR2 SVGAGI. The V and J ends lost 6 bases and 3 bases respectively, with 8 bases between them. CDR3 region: CASRRHHTGELFF. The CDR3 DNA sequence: TGTGCCAGCAGAAGACATCACACCGGGGAGCTGTTTTTT.